A single sample gave rise to the 29 T cell receptor beta chains below, sequenced in a study of blood T cell repertoires in COVID-19. The data were produced by immunoSEQ multiplex PCR, yet TCRdb's version contains in-frame clones alone and is incomplete. The table lists around 270,000 clones, around 90% of them singletons. Sequencing used PBMCs or T cells enriched from blood (not recorded which). The receptors come from a woman aged 40 to 49 who had been exposed to COVID-19.

V gene TRBV7-8 combines with J gene TRBJ2-7; no clear D. The CDR3 is 12 residues long. Between the trimmed V and J ends, which lost 5 bases and 6 bases, there was a span of 11 bases. From germline, CDR1 is SGHVS and CDR2 FQNEAQ. CDR3 residues: CASSLDGLEQYF. The DNA of the CDR3 is TGTGCCAGCAGCCTAGATGGGCTCGAGCAGTACTTC. Drawing the rest from reference TRBV7-8 and TRBJ2-7, the complete variable domain is GAGVSQSPRYKVAKRGQDVALRCDPISGHVSLFWYQQALGQGPEFLTYFQNEAQLDKSGLPSDRFFAERPEGSVSTLKIQRTQQEDSAVYLCASSLDGLEQYFGPGTRLTVT.

For the CDR3, the DNA is TGTGCCAGCAGCACCTGGGGGCTAGCGGGAGATAACAATGAGCAGTTCTTC. It specifies CASSTWGLAGDNNEQFF. This chain connects TRBV7-2 to TRBJ2-1; 10 bases fit TRBD2. Trimming removed 5 bases from V and 5 bases from J; junction bases left unmatched: 12. The CDR3 is 17 amino acids. Looked up from germline, CDR1 is SGHTA and CDR2 is FQGNSA.

The rearrangement links TRBV30 to TRBJ1-2; 8 nucleotides agree with TRBD1. Per the germline V gene, CDR1 is GTSNPN and CDR2 is SVGIG (reference sequence). The ends lost 2 bases at V and 8 bases at J; junction bases unmatched: 10. The CDR3 is made up of 14 amino acids. The CDR3 DNA sequence: TGTGCCTGGAGTAGTGGGATGACAGGGGAAGGCTACACCTTC. Its protein product is CAWSSGMTGEGYTF.

This clone came up once. The V gene is TRBV4-2, the J gene TRBJ2-1; maybe TRBD2 (7 bases). The CDR3 spans 15 residues. Per germline, CDR1 LGHNA and CDR2 YNFKEQ. Trimming pared 2 bases from V and 9 bases from J, leaving 17 bases between. The CDR3 bases are TGTGCCAGCAGCCAAAAACCGGGGGGCCAGACTGAGCAGTTCTTC. This encodes CASSQKPGGQTEQFF.

This chain links TRBV6-5 with TRBJ1-2, with D possibly matching TRBD1 (5 bases). CDR1 MNHEY and CDR2 SVGAGI come from the germline V gene. This CDR3 spans 16 amino acids. Trimming pared 0 bases from V and 1 base from J, leaving 12 bases between. CDR3 DNA: TGTGCCAGCAGTTACTCGAGCAGGGCCGGTAACTATGGCTACACCTTC. This gives the protein CASSYSSRAGNYGYTF.

CDR3 DNA: TGTGCCAGCAGTTCCCCCAGCGGGGGTAACTATGGCTACACCTTC. This gives the protein CASSSPSGGNYGYTF. V is TRBV28 and J is TRBJ1-2, with D perhaps matching TRBD1 (5 bases). This CDR3 has 15 amino acids. V was shortened by 4 bases and J by 1 base, with 13 bases between the two germline ends. The V gene's germline CDR1 is MDHEN and CDR2 SYDVKM.

As to this clone: Its ends do not fully match the called genes, so a read error is possible. The chain links TRBV5-1 to TRBJ1-1; D not resolved. This CDR3 spans 14 amino acids. Germline-derived CDR1 and CDR2 are SGHRS and YFSETQ. The CDR3 coding sequence is TGTGCCAGCAGCTTGGGTCACTCAAACACTGAAGCTTTCTTT. It translates to CASSLGHSNTEAFF.

Worth noting for this clone: The same CDR3 is also encoded by other DNA sequences in this sample. The chain recombines TRBV30 with TRBJ1-5; no reliable D call. The V gene lost 0 bases and the J gene lost 4 bases, with 7 bases spanning the gap. The CDR3 is 13 amino acids. The germline V gene encodes CDR1 GTSNPN and CDR2 SVGIG (reference sequence). The CDR3 here is CAWSVRDNQPQHF. As DNA, the CDR3 is TGTGCCTGGAGTGTACGGGATAATCAGCCCCAGCATTTT.

As regards this clone: An end of the junction differs from the germline gene, which may be a read error. The chain is built from TRBV5-6 and TRBJ1-2; D remains ambiguous. This CDR3 is 15 amino acids long. CDR1 is SGHDT and CDR2 is YYEEEE in the germline V gene. In DNA, the CDR3 is TGTGCCAGCAGGTTGGGTCCTGTAGTGAACTATGGCTACACCTTC. Translation gives CASRLGPVVNYGYTF.

The chain recombines TRBV12-3 or TRBV12-4 with TRBJ2-7; D may be TRBD1 (6 bases). The V end lost 5 bases, the J end lost 2 bases, and 10 bases lay between the germline ends. The CDR3 extends over 13 amino acids. Here the CDR3 reads CASSPGGPYEQYV. The CDR3 nucleotides are TGTGCCAGCAGTCCTGGGGGCCCCTACGAGCAGTACGTC.

This chain links TRBV9 with TRBJ2-1, with a tentative D call TRBD2 (6 bases). With 5 bases removed from V and 7 bases from J, the gap between germline ends came to 16 bases. The CDR3 loop spans 14 amino acids. Looked up from germline, CDR1 is SGDLS and CDR2 is YYNGEE. CDR3 protein: CASSKLASPNEQFF. The CDR3 nucleotides read TGTGCCAGCAGTAAACTAGCCTCCCCGAATGAGCAGTTCTTC. Complete variable domain (other parts from reference TRBV9 and TRBJ2-1): DSGVTQTPKHLITATGQRVTLRCSPRSGDLSVYWYQQSLDQGLQFLIQYYNGEERAKGNILERFSAQQFPDLHSELNLSSLELGDSALYFCASSKLASPNEQFFGPGTRLTVL.

This chain uses TRBV9 with TRBJ1-6; no clear D. This CDR3 has 13 residues. Germline V gene sequence: CDR1 SGDLS, CDR2 YYNGEE. V was clipped by 4 bases and J by 7 bases, with 9 bases between them. CDR3 region: CASSSPGNSPLHF. CDR3 in DNA: TGTGCCAGCAGCTCGCCGGGGAATTCACCCCTCCACTTT.

The chain employs TRBV27 and TRBJ1-3; 8 bases line up with TRBD1. The CDR3 is made up of 13 amino acids. Germline V gene data show CDR1 as MNHEY and CDR2 as SMNVEV (reference sequence). V lost 10 bases, J lost 3 bases, and 5 bases stayed unmatched. CDR3 sequence (DNA): TGTGCCACCAGAGACAGGGGTGGAAACACCATATATTTT. Translated: CATRDRGGNTIYF.

The CDR3 spells CASTNRDRGHNEQFF. The CDR3, as DNA: TGTGCCAGCACCAACCGAGACAGGGGCCACAATGAGCAGTTCTTC. The V and J genes are TRBV6-6 and TRBJ2-1, with 8 bases lining up with TRBD1. Germline CDR1 and CDR2: MNHNY and SVGAGI (reference sequence). The CDR3 sequence is 15 residues long. Trimming cost V 7 bases and J 5 bases; bases outside gene matches: 10.

V and J are TRBV7-8 and TRBJ1-2, with 7 bases that match TRBD1. V was pared by 5 bases and J by 6 bases, with 9 bases of the junction left unmatched. Germline CDR1 reads SGHVS; CDR2 reads FQNEAQ. The CDR3 is 14 residues long. The CDR3 DNA sequence: TGTGCCAGCAGCGCGTCTACAGGGGTGGATGGCTACACCTTC. This gives the protein CASSASTGVDGYTF.

The genes are TRBV3-1 (or the pseudogene TRBV3-2) and TRBJ1-5; D not resolved. CDR3 length equals 13 residues. V was shortened by 4 bases and J by 6 bases, with 10 bases between the two germline ends. Germline lookup yields CDR1 LGHDT and CDR2 YNNKEL (reference sequence). DNA of the CDR3: TGTGCCAGCAGCCCTCTTGCGGGTCAGCCCCAGCATTTT. This encodes CASSPLAGQPQHF.

The rearrangement uses TRBV6-5 and TRBJ1-1; TRBD1 matches at 7 bases. Germline V gives CDR1 MNHEY, CDR2 SVGAGI. Losses at the gene ends were 1 base for V and 6 bases for J; bases not matched to a gene: 11. The length of the CDR3 is 16 residues. The CDR3 here is CASSYYLTGQGSEAFF. CDR3 in DNA: TGTGCCAGCAGTTACTATTTGACAGGGCAAGGTTCTGAAGCTTTCTTT.

Notes on this clone: A much larger clone sits a single nucleotide away, making a read error possible. The chain joins TRBV28 to TRBJ1-1, with D perhaps TRBD1 (5 bases). V lost 6 bases and J lost 7, with 9 bases in between. This CDR3 has 11 amino acids. In germline, CDR1 is MDHEN, CDR2 SYDVKM. CDR3 in DNA: TGTGCCAGCAGATTGGGGGGTGAAGCTTTCTTT. Translating it yields CASRLGGEAFF.

The V gene is TRBV19, the J gene TRBJ2-5; unclear D gene. The germline V gene encodes CDR1 LNHDA and CDR2 SQIVND (reference sequence). V was shortened by 10 bases and J by 1 base, with 16 bases between the two germline ends. CDR3 length: 14 amino acids. CDR3 amino acids: CATRDPRVQETQYF. In nucleotides, the CDR3 is TGTGCCACCAGAGACCCCCGGGTCCAAGAGACCCAGTACTTC. The complete variable domain, with remaining parts taken from reference TRBV19 and TRBJ2-5, reads DGGITQSPKYLFRKEGQNVTLSCEQNLNHDAMYWYRQDPGQGLRLIYYSQIVNDFQKGDIAEGYSVSREKKESFPLTVTSAQKNPTAFYLCATRDPRVQETQYFGPGTRLLVL.

The chain is built from TRBV11-3 and TRBJ1-1, with D maybe TRBD1 (6 bases). The CDR3 runs 16 residues. The germline V gene has CDR1 SGHNT and CDR2 YENEEA. V gave up 3 bases and J gave up 2 bases, with 16 bases separating them. CDR3 DNA sequence: TGTGCCAGCAGCTTCCAGCCTGGGACACCTAACACTGAAGCTTTCTTT. Its translation is CASSFQPGTPNTEAFF.

The CDR3 here is CASSPQGTSGNTIYF. In DNA, the CDR3 is TGCGCCAGCAGCCCCCAGGGCACCTCTGGAAACACCATATATTTT. V usage is TRBV5-1 and J usage is TRBJ1-3; D possibly corresponds to TRBD1 (5 bases). Trimming left V 4 bases short and J 0 bases short, with 11 bases between. The CDR3 is 15 amino acids. Germline CDR1 SGHRS, CDR2 YFSETQ.

This clone has just one count. The chain carries TRBV7-3 and TRBJ2-1, with 7 bases that match TRBD2. V shed 5 bases, J shed 4 bases, and the junction held 8 bases outside the gene matches. The CDR3 runs 15 residues. CDR1 and CDR2 from the germline V gene are SGHTA and FQGTGA. The DNA of the CDR3 is TGTGCCAGCAGCACCCAGCGGGACGGATACAATGAGCAGTTCTTC. Its protein product is CASSTQRDGYNEQFF.

The V and J genes are TRBV7-9 and TRBJ1-2, with 8 bases aligning to TRBD1. Per the germline V gene, CDR1 is SEHNR and CDR2 is FQNEAQ (reference sequence). V was pared by 6 bases and J by 4 bases, with 4 bases of the junction left unmatched. The CDR3 contains 13 residues. The CDR3 nucleotides are TGTGCCAGCAGTGGACAGGGAAGCTATGGCTACACCTTC. Translated, it gives CASSGQGSYGYTF.

The rearrangement links TRBV9 to TRBJ1-1; no clear D gene. This CDR3 contains 16 residues. CDR1 is SGDLS, CDR2 YYNGEE, per germline. V lost 0 bases, J lost 2 bases, and 14 bases lay in between. CDR3: CASSVVPQFVNTEAFF. CDR3 nucleotides: TGTGCCAGCAGCGTAGTCCCCCAGTTTGTTAACACTGAAGCTTTCTTT.

J is TRBJ2-5 and V is TRBV5-4, with D uncertain. The length of the CDR3 is 12 residues. Germline V gene lookup returns CDR1 SGHNT and CDR2 YYREEE (reference sequence). Trimming pared 1 base from V and 5 bases from J, leaving 6 bases between. In DNA form, the CDR3 reads TGTGCCAGCAGCTTGAACGGGGAGACCCAGTACTTC. This sequence encodes CASSLNGETQYF.

Only one count was recorded for this clone. V and J are TRBV7-8 and TRBJ2-3; D remains unclear. The germline V gene encodes CDR1 SGHVS and CDR2 FQNEAQ. The CDR3 spans 11 residues. The V end lost 5 bases, the J end lost 6 bases, and 6 bases lay between the germline ends. In DNA form, the CDR3 reads TGTGCCAGCAGCCCTCTGGATACGCAGTATTTT. As protein: CASSPLDTQYF.

This CDR3 reads CSAGQGFETGELFF. The CDR3, as DNA: TGCAGCGCCGGACAGGGATTTGAGACCGGGGAGCTGTTTTTT. V usage is TRBV29-1 and J usage is TRBJ2-2, with 8 positions matching TRBD1. Germline V gene sequence: CDR1 SQVTM, CDR2 ANQGSEA. The CDR3 consists of 14 residues. Unmatched junction bases numbered 9, after V lost 7 bases and J lost 5 bases.

As to this clone: A junction boundary mismatches the germline segment, possibly from a read error. V is TRBV7-7 and J is TRBJ2-6; unclear D gene. Germline values: CDR1 SSHAT, CDR2 FNYEAQ (reference sequence). There are 16 residues in the CDR3. CDR3 loop: CASSLGLYSGANVLTF. For the CDR3, the DNA is TGTGCTAGCAGCTTGGGCCTCTACTCTGGGGCCAACGTCCTGACTTTC.

The rearrangement links TRBV7-6 to TRBJ2-1; 7 bases are a match to TRBD1. Germline trimming cut 4 bases from V and 0 bases from J; bases unmatched to any gene: 18. The CDR3 runs to 20 residues. Germline assignment: CDR1 SGHVS and CDR2 FNYEAQ. The CDR3 loop is CASSYPYGNRQGRSYNEQFF. CDR3 coding DNA: TGTGCCAGCAGCTACCCTTACGGGAACCGACAGGGTCGCTCCTACAATGAGCAGTTCTTC. The variable domain in full, completed from reference TRBV7-6 and TRBJ2-1, reads GAGVSQSPRYKVTKRGQDVALRCDPISGHVSLYWYRQALGQGPEFLTYFNYEAQQDKSGLPNDRFSAERPEGSISTLTIQRTEQRDSAMYRCASSYPYGNRQGRSYNEQFFGPGTRLTVL.